What follows are 19 T cell receptor beta chains derived from one specimen sequenced in a study of shared clonotypes between healthy human individuals. Using immunoSEQ multiplex PCR, the repertoire was profiled, and TCRdb retains in-frame clones only, with some absent. The sample includes roughly 700,000 clones, under 80% seen only once; the top ten take roughly 1.7%. The sequencing input was memory CD4+ T cells sorted from blood. Subset defined: CD45RA-negative fraction. These receptors were obtained from a woman aged 25 to 39 in good health.

The rearrangement joins TRBV19 to TRBJ2-7; 12 nucleotides match TRBD1. The ends lost 3 bases at V and 6 bases at J; junction bases unmatched: 3. The CDR3 spans 14 residues. The V gene's germline CDR1 is LNHDA and CDR2 SQIVND (reference sequence). The CDR3 region has the DNA TGTGCCAGTAGTATGGGACAGGGGGCGTCCGAGCAGTACTTC. This codes for CASSMGQGASEQYF.

This clone was seen a handful of times. The rearrangement links TRBV30 to TRBJ2-1, with 14 bases that match TRBD2. J gave up 9 bases and V 5 bases, and 9 bases lay outside the gene matches. The CDR3 has 15 amino acids. Germline V gene lookup returns CDR1 GTSNPN and CDR2 SVGIG (reference sequence). CDR3 residues: CAWGTSGSLLFEQFF. The CDR3 DNA reads as TGTGCCTGGGGGACTAGCGGGAGTCTGCTGTTTGAGCAGTTCTTC.

The rearrangement uses TRBV25-1 and TRBJ1-5, with D perhaps TRBD1 (5 bases). V was cut by 1 base and J by 1 base, with 11 bases left in between. CDR1 and CDR2 (germline): MGHDK, SYGVNS. The CDR3 has 16 amino acids. CDR3 in amino acids: CASSESTGVSNQPQHF. Written as DNA, the CDR3 is TGTGCCAGCAGTGAATCTACAGGTGTGAGCAATCAGCCCCAGCATTTT.

V usage is TRBV10-3 and J usage is TRBJ2-7; TRBD1 is a possible D gene (5 bases). This CDR3 contains 12 residues. The ends were cut back, 10 bases at V and 2 bases at J, with 12 bases in the middle. CDR1 and CDR2 (germline): ENHRY, SYGVKD. The CDR3 sequence: CATADSPYEQYF. The CDR3 DNA follows: TGTGCCACCGCAGACAGTCCCTACGAGCAGTACTTC.

This chain joins TRBV4-1 and TRBJ2-1; 10 positions agree with TRBD2. Germline lookup yields CDR1 MGHRA and CDR2 YSYEKL. Losses at the gene ends were 1 base for V and 5 bases for J; bases not matched to a gene: 2. This CDR3 has 15 amino acids. The CDR3 bases are TGCGCCAGCAGCCAAGCTAGCGGGAGAAACAATGAGCAGTTCTTC. The encoded protein is CASSQASGRNNEQFF.

This clone was seen repeatedly, ten times or more. This sequence joins TRBV27 and TRBJ1-1; 8 bases are a match to TRBD1. CDR1 and CDR2 (germline): MNHEY, SMNVEV (reference sequence). The CDR3 runs 16 residues. Trimming cost V 3 bases and J 3 bases; bases outside gene matches: 9. This chain's CDR3 is CASSFLQGAGDTEAFF. The CDR3 nucleotides are TGTGCCAGCAGTTTTCTCCAGGGGGCTGGGGACACTGAAGCTTTCTTT.

This clone was observed a handful of times. The chain employs TRBV7-2 and TRBJ2-1; 7 bases agree with TRBD2. The CDR3 runs 16 residues. V shed 7 bases and J 6 bases; nucleotides not matched to a gene: 15. Germline CDR1 and CDR2: SGHTA and FQGNSA. CDR3: CASIPQRDSNPNEQFF. The CDR3 DNA reads as TGTGCCAGCATCCCTCAGCGGGACTCAAATCCCAATGAGCAGTTCTTC. The whole variable domain, remainder taken from reference TRBV7-2 and TRBJ2-1, is GAGVSQSPSNKVTEKGKDVELRCDPISGHTALYWYRQSLGQGLEFLIYFQGNSAPDKSGLPSDRFSAERTGGSVSTLTIQRTQQEDSAVYLCASIPQRDSNPNEQFFGPGTRLTVL.

V usage is TRBV7-8 and J usage is TRBJ2-4, with a tentative D call TRBD1 (7 bases). Germline V gives CDR1 SGHVS, CDR2 FQNEAQ. V was shortened by 2 bases and J by 9 bases, with 23 bases between the two germline ends. The CDR3 contains 17 residues. CDR3 sequence: CASSLTQTGTGQGIQYF. The DNA for the CDR3 is TGTGCCAGCAGCTTAACCCAGACAGGGACTGGACAAGGCATTCAGTACTTC.

This clone was seen a few times. This chain links TRBV6-1 with TRBJ1-4, with TRBD1 as a possible D gene (6 bases). Germline V gives CDR1 MNHNS, CDR2 SASEGT. Trimming cost V 2 bases and J 12 bases, with 10 bases left between them. The CDR3 totals 12 residues. DNA of the CDR3: TGTGCCAGCAGTGAATCAAGGACAGAACTGTTTTTT. Encoded protein: CASSESRTELFF.

J is TRBJ2-5 and V is TRBV4-1; 9 nucleotides match TRBD1. In germline, CDR1 is MGHRA, CDR2 YSYEKL. The CDR3 has 14 amino acids. The V and J ends lost 4 bases and 4 bases, in that order; junction bases with no gene match: 4. CDR3 DNA sequence: TGCGCCAGCAGCCCTGGGACAGGGAGAGAGACCCAGTACTTC. Translation gives CASSPGTGRETQYF.

The chain recombines TRBV11-2 with TRBJ2-7; 11 nucleotides agree with TRBD2. V trimming: 3 bases; J trimming: 2 bases; junction bases outside the gene matches: 0. The germline gives CDR1 SGHAT, CDR2 FQNNGV. This CDR3 region has 14 residues. CDR3 in amino acids: CASSLTSGTYEQYF. The CDR3, as DNA: TGTGCCAGCAGCTTGACTAGCGGGACCTACGAGCAGTACTTC.

The chain is built from TRBV27 and TRBJ2-7; the D call may be TRBD1 or TRBD2 (5 bases each). This CDR3 has 14 amino acids. V lost 5 bases to trimming and J lost 2 bases, with 13 bases between them. CDR1 MNHEY and CDR2 SMNVEV come from the germline V gene (reference sequence). The CDR3: CASSEEGFTYEQYF. CDR3 coding DNA: TGTGCCAGCAGTGAAGAGGGGTTCACCTACGAGCAGTACTTC.

V is TRBV5-4 and J is TRBJ2-1; 9 nucleotides align to TRBD1. This CDR3 region has 14 residues. Germline V lookup: CDR1 SGHNT, CDR2 YYREEE (reference sequence). After removal of 4 bases from V and 5 bases from J, the junction contained 4 bases not matched to a gene. In DNA, the CDR3 is TGTGCCAGCAGCGGGACAGGGACAAACAATGAGCAGTTCTTC. Translating it yields CASSGTGTNNEQFF.

This clone turned up a few times. The gene calls are TRBV27 and TRBJ1-5, with D perhaps matching TRBD1 (5 bases). The CDR3 extends over 15 amino acids. Germline CDR1 reads MNHEY; CDR2 reads SMNVEV (reference sequence). The V end lost 3 bases, the J end lost 2 bases, and 11 bases lay between the germline ends. The CDR3 protein is CASSFQGVGNQPQHF. The CDR3 DNA is TGTGCCAGCAGTTTCCAGGGAGTGGGCAATCAGCCCCAGCATTTT.

The rearrangement uses TRBV28 and TRBJ2-5, with D perhaps matching TRBD1 or TRBD2 (5 bases each). The tail of the sequence fits TRBJ2-7 better, so the J call may be wrong. The CDR3 runs to 13 residues. The germline gives CDR1 MDHEN, CDR2 SYDVKM. CDR3 DNA sequence: TGTGCCAGCAGGGTCGGGACGGTCTACGAGCAGTACTTC. As protein: CASRVGTVYEQYF.

A word on this clone: Being one base from a much bigger clone, this may be a read error. In the same sample, other DNA sequences code for this CDR3. The chain links TRBV5-1 to TRBJ2-3; D could derive from TRBD1 or TRBD2 (5 bases each). Trimming shortened V by 2 bases and J by 2 bases, and 9 bases separated the two germline ends. The CDR3 is made up of 14 amino acids. In germline, CDR1 is SGHRS, CDR2 YFSETQ. CDR3 nucleotides: TGCGCCAGCAGCTTTGGGACCCTCACAGATACGCAGTATTTT. Encoded protein: CASSFGTLTDTQYF.

This clone was counted once. The genes are TRBV10-3 and TRBJ2-3, with D maybe TRBD2 (6 bases). Germline V gene lookup returns CDR1 ENHRY and CDR2 SYGVKD. The CDR3 sequence is 13 residues long. V lost 8 bases and J 2 bases, leaving 11 bases between the germline ends. Here the CDR3 DNA reads TGTGCCATCGCGTCGGGACTCACAGATACGCAGTATTTT. Amino acid sequence: CAIASGLTDTQYF.

The rearrangement uses TRBV7-8 and TRBJ2-2; 9 positions agree with TRBD1. The J segment lost 4 bases and the V segment lost 5 bases, leaving 2 bases of the junction unmatched. The germline V gene has CDR1 SGHVS and CDR2 FQNEAQ. This CDR3 is built from 14 residues. The CDR3 DNA reads as TGTGCCAGCAGCCGACAGGGGGGCACCGGGGAGCTGTTTTTT. It is translated as CASSRQGGTGELFF.

This clone was detected once. The gene calls are TRBV20-1 and TRBJ2-3; a possible D gene is TRBD2 (5 bases). The CDR3 is made up of 11 amino acids. CDR1 and CDR2 from the germline V gene are DFQATT and SNEGSKA (reference sequence). Deletions cut 5 bases from V and 8 bases from J, with 11 bases between. The DNA of the CDR3 is TGCAGTGCTGAGAAAGGAGGTACGCAGTATTTT. Its protein is CSAEKGGTQYF.